In this sample, the clone carrying this TCR beta chain turned up many times. Its antigen is not identified. The data belong to a study of regulatory T cells in long-lasting Graves disease. Arm-PCR of CDR3 regions with iRepertoire HTBI primers generated TCR beta libraries. TCRdb re-derived calls from the multiplex PCR reads in MiXCR, one entry per CDR3 protein. The sample includes some 250,000 distinct CDR3 sequences, roughly 18% of them seen just once. The CDR3 spans 16 residues. The ends were cut back, 7 bases at V and 4 bases at J, with 20 bases in the middle. Germline lookup yields CDR1 SEHNR and CDR2 FQNEAQ (reference sequence). The study, taken as a whole, reports: Persistent disease favored TRBV28, TRBJ1-2 and TRBJ2-5. Patients whose Graves' disease persisted exhibited lower TCR diversity than those newly diagnosed.

Time point: newly diagnosed GD, antithyroid drugs for less than 3 months. PBMC-extracted RNA yielded the TCR library. The sample was also reused in another study, on T cells in Graves' hyperthyroidism and ophthalmopathy. From that study: The HTBI set primed first-round TCR CDR3 RT-PCR. Most thyroid clonotypes with frequency above 0.001 were detected in blood.

Specimen: peripheral blood mononuclear cells (PBMCs), collected at new diagnosis, from a patient treated with antithyroid drugs. This clonotype was sampled from a woman aged 25 to 39 with Graves disease. The chain has TRBV7-9 and TRBJ2-1; tentatively, D is TRBD1 (6 bases). The CDR3, as DNA: TGTGCCAGCAAAAGGGGGTGGGACCCTTTATACAATGAGCAGTTCTTC. This gives the protein CASKRGWDPLYNEQFF.